This TCR beta chain was captured by sequencing in a study of T cell changes during pregnancy in multiple sclerosis. Profiled with immunoSEQ multiplex PCR; TCRdb holds only in-frame clones, not every one. The sample lists tens of thousands of clones; about nine tenths were seen once. After removal of 3 bases from V and 3 bases from J, the junction contained 5 bases not matched to a gene. Germline V gene data show CDR1 as KGHSH and CDR2 as LQKENI. The CDR3 length is 14 residues. Sequencing was performed on CD4+ T cells from peripheral blood mononuclear cells, taken after pregnancy. The rearrangement links TRBV18 to TRBJ2-7, with 7 bases that match TRBD1. The sequence was collected from a female donor in good health, enrolled as a control in a pregnancy study. DNA of the CDR3: TGTGCCAGCTCACCTCCGGGACAGATCTACGAGCAGTACTTC. Amino acids: CASSPPGQIYEQYF.